This paragraph reports one T cell receptor (beta chain). Its antigen is still unknown. This record belongs to a study of T cells after yellow fever vaccination. Looking at the study overall: The SMART-Seq v4 Ultra Low Input method served to prepare the low-cell-number fractions.

Using its own MiXCR run on the 5' RACE reads, TCRdb lists one record per CDR3 protein. The table has hundreds of thousands of distinct CDR3 sequences, about a sixth seen once. General observations from the study: FACS-sorted repertoires might harbor abundant contaminating clonotypes from the bulk population. There was a small share of clonotypes that showed up in both the CD4 and CD8 compartments. Post-booster repertoires again held most primary-vaccination clones (about 96% CD4, 75% to 90% CD8).

V dropped 7 bases and J dropped 2; count of bases not matched to a gene: 5. The CDR3 is 13 residues long. The source is a man between 18 and 35 years old who received the YFV17D yellow fever vaccine. The specimen comprised PBMCs, sampled about 5 days after the first yellow fever vaccination. The chain combines TRBV12-3 or TRBV12-4 with TRBJ2-7; 7 bases align to TRBD2. CDR3 in DNA: TGTGCCAGCACGGGGGGTTTGACCTACGAGCAGTACTTC. Translating gives CASTGGLTYEQYF.